A selection of T cell receptor beta chains follows, all from one sample in a study of blood T cell repertoires in COVID-19. Only in-frame clones appear in the TCRdb table, and some are missing; sequencing was by immunoSEQ multiplex PCR. The sample holds some 380,000 clones, 70% to 85% seen once. The sequenced sample was peripheral blood. Source of these receptors: a human donor with acute or convalescent COVID-19. The donor label of this sample is uncertain. The CDR3 runs from the conserved cysteine through the conserved F or W. D genes are given only for firm matches. Only part of the rows carry a size: once, few, many, or a class if the clone is expanded.

abundance,v_gene,j_gene,d_gene,CDR3nt,CDR3aa
few,TRBV18,TRBJ1-2,NA,TGTGCCAGCTCACCGGCGGGTCTAGAGGGCTACACCTTC,CASSPAGLEGYTF
NA,TRBV27,TRBJ1-1,TRBD1,TGTGCCAGCTGGGCGGGGACAGGGGATCGGTACACTGAAGCTTTCTTT,CASWAGTGDRYTEAFF
once,TRBV25-1,TRBJ2-7,TRBD1,TGTGCCAGCAGTGAAGGGACAGGGGCGATTTACGAGCAGTACTTC,CASSEGTGAIYEQYF
few,TRBV2,TRBJ1-1,NA,TGTGCCAGCAGTTTTCGGCGGGAGAACACTGAAGCTTTCTTT,CASSFRRENTEAFF
NA,TRBV28,TRBJ1-1,NA,TGTGCCAGCAGTTTGGGGGGGGAATACACTGAAGCTTTCTTT,CASSLGGEYTEAFF
NA,TRBV5-1,TRBJ2-1,TRBD2,TGCGCCAGCAGCTTGCCGGCGGGAGGTGTTCGGAATGAGCAGTTCTTC,CASSLPAGGVRNEQFF
NA,TRBV19,TRBJ2-7,NA,TGTGCCAGTAGTCCACGACAGGCAAGTTACGAGCAGTACTTC,CASSPRQASYEQYF
NA,TRBV5-5,TRBJ2-1,TRBD2,TGTGCCAGCAGCCCCCCCCCGGGGGGATCCTACAATGAGCAGTTCTTC,CASSPPPGGSYNEQFF
NA,TRBV18,TRBJ1-6,TRBD1,TGTGCCAGCTCACGACGGGACAGGGCTTCTTCACCCCTCCACTTT,CASSRRDRASSPLHF
NA,TRBV19,TRBJ1-1,NA,TGTGCCAGTAGTACTGGGAAAGGGAGGGGAGGTTGGGGAACTGAAGCTTTCTTT,CASSTGKGRGGWGTEAFF
once,TRBV3-1/TRBV3-2,TRBJ1-2,TRBD1,TGTGCCAGCAGCCAATTAGGGGGCGCAGCCTATGGCTACACCTTC,CASSQLGGAAYGYTF
NA,TRBV28,TRBJ1-5,NA,TGTGCCAGCAGTTTACCAGGGGCGCTTGGACCCCAGCATTTT,CASSLPGALGPQHF
NA,TRBV7-9,TRBJ1-2,NA,TGTGCCAGCAGCTTTCAAGGGAGCGGCTACACCTTC,CASSFQGSGYTF
NA,TRBV4-2,TRBJ1-4,TRBD1,TGTGCCAGCAGCCAACCAGGGGGTGGGGATGAAAAACTGTTTTTT,CASSQPGGGDEKLFF
NA,TRBV3-1/TRBV3-2,TRBJ1-2,NA,TGTGCCAGCAGCCTCGGCCGAACAGGCCAACTCTATGGCTACACCTTC,CASSLGRTGQLYGYTF
NA,TRBV7-2,TRBJ2-7,NA,TGTGCCAGCAGCTTAAATGCGGTTGAGCAGTACTTC,CASSLNAVEQYF
NA,TRBV5-6,TRBJ2-2,TRBD2,TGTGCCAGCAGCTTTGAGAGAATAGCGGGAAACACCGGGGAGCTGTTTTTT,CASSFERIAGNTGELFF
NA,TRBV18,TRBJ1-2,NA,TGTGCCAGCTCGCCACGTCTCCTAGACAGGTCTGATGGTGGCTACACCTTC,CASSPRLLDRSDGGYTF
few,TRBV5-1,TRBJ1-4,NA,TGCGCCAGCAGCTTTTTGGGAGAGGAAAAACTGTTTTTT,CASSFLGEEKLFF
NA,TRBV6-5,TRBJ1-1,NA,TGTGCCAGCAGGATACTCGGGAAGTATGAAGCTTTCTTT,CASRILGKYEAFF
few,TRBV4-2,TRBJ2-1,TRBD2,TGTGCCAGCAGCCTACTACCGGGACTAGCGGGAGAAAATGAGCAGTTCTTC,CASSLLPGLAGENEQFF
NA,TRBV15,TRBJ1-3,TRBD1,TGTGCCACCAGCAGGAGACAGGGACCTGGAAACACCATATATTTT,CATSRRQGPGNTIYF
NA,TRBV5-1,TRBJ1-2,TRBD1,TGCGCCAGCAGCTTAATAGGACAGGCGATATCTAACTATGGCTACACCTTC,CASSLIGQAISNYGYTF
NA,TRBV14,TRBJ2-5,NA,TGTGCCAGCAGCTCCTTACAAGGGGGAGCAGAGACCCAGTACTTC,CASSSLQGGAETQYF
once,TRBV28,TRBJ1-2,TRBD1,TGTGCCAGCAGTTGGTCCGGGACAGGGGTTCTAGGTTACACCTTC,CASSWSGTGVLGYTF
NA,TRBV7-2,TRBJ1-5,NA,TGTGCCAGCAGCTTAAGGCGTCCGGGGCCCCAGCATTTT,CASSLRRPGPQHF
NA,TRBV12-3/TRBV12-4,TRBJ2-7,NA,TGTGCCAGCACCCGAGGAGGAGCGTACGAGCAGTACTTC,CASTRGGAYEQYF
NA,TRBV30,TRBJ2-3,TRBD2,TGTGCCTGGAGTGAAAGGACTAGCGGGGGAACAGATACGCAGTATTTT,CAWSERTSGGTDTQYF
NA,TRBV6-2/TRBV6-3,TRBJ2-2,NA,TGTGCCAGCAGTTACTCGCTAGGGGTCACCGGGGAGCTGTTTTTT,CASSYSLGVTGELFF
NA,TRBV10-3,TRBJ1-2,NA,TGTGCCATCAGTACGGGGGTGGACTATGGCTACACCTTC,CAISTGVDYGYTF
NA,TRBV25-1,TRBJ2-3,TRBD1,TGTGCCAGCAGTCCGGGACAGAAGAGGACAGATACGCAGTATTTT,CASSPGQKRTDTQYF
NA,TRBV5-5,TRBJ1-1,NA,TGTGCCAGCAGCTATGCCCCAGGGGTGAAGAACACTGAAGCTTTCTTT,CASSYAPGVKNTEAFF
NA,TRBV3-1/TRBV3-2,TRBJ1-5,NA,TGTGCCAGCAGCCAAGGAACGGGTCAGCCCCAGCATTTT,CASSQGTGQPQHF
few,TRBV7-2,TRBJ2-1,TRBD2,TGTGCCAGCAGCTTTGCGAGCGGGGCAAACAATGAGCAGTTCTTC,CASSFASGANNEQFF
NA,TRBV18,TRBJ1-5,NA,TGTGCCAGCTCACCTACGGACAGTAGCAATCAGCCCCAGCATTTT,CASSPTDSSNQPQHF
NA,TRBV11-3,TRBJ2-2,TRBD2,TGTGCCAGCAGCTTAGGCTTGGGCCTAGCGGGGGCCGGGGAGCTGTTTTTT,CASSLGLGLAGAGELFF
NA,TRBV7-2,TRBJ1-2,NA,TGTGCCAGCAGCCCATCGACAGATTATGGCTACACCTTC,CASSPSTDYGYTF
once,TRBV6-1,TRBJ1-3,NA,TGTGCCAGCAGTGAAGGGGTAATCGGGTTTAGAAACACCATATATTTT,CASSEGVIGFRNTIYF
NA,TRBV23-1,TRBJ2-5,NA,TGCGCCAGCATTAGGACAGCGCAAGAGACCCAGTACTTC,CASIRTAQETQYF
NA,TRBV1,TRBJ2-3,NA,TGCACCAGGTACGATAGCGGGGGAGAAACACCACCTGCTCCTGCTACGCAGTATTTT,CTRYDSGGETPPAPATQYF
NA,TRBV27,TRBJ1-1,NA,TGTGCCACCTCACCGCGGTGGCAGGGTGAAGCTTTCTTT,CATSPRWQGEAFF
NA,TRBV29-1,TRBJ1-1,NA,TGCAGCGTTGGAGGGCTGAACACTGAAGCTTTCTTT,CSVGGLNTEAFF
NA,TRBV28,TRBJ1-2,NA,TGTGCCAGCAGTCTAATAGCTAACTATGGCTACACCTTC,CASSLIANYGYTF